A single sample is the source of the 29 T cell receptor beta chains below, sequenced in a study of blood T cell repertoires in COVID-19. The repertoire was sequenced with immunoSEQ multiplex PCR; TCRdb's copy has only in-frame clones and lacks some. The table includes about 250,000 clones, more than 75% detected once. The specimen sequenced was PBMCs or T cells enriched from blood (not recorded which). These receptors originate from a man aged 35 to 55 who had recovered from COVID-19.

The chain is built from TRBV12-5 and TRBJ1-3; D gene unclear. Germline CDR1 reads LGHNT; CDR2 reads FRNRAP. CDR3 size: 15 residues. V was pared by 1 base and J by 8 bases, with 15 bases between. CDR3 in DNA: TGTGCTAGTGGTTTGGGCGACCGTCAGGTAGACACCATATATTTT. It is translated as CASGLGDRQVDTIYF.

This chain uses TRBV27 with TRBJ1-4; D not resolved. CDR3 length equals 15 residues. Trimming left V 6 bases short and J 1 base short, with 12 bases between. CDR1 and CDR2 (germline): MNHEY, SMNVEV (reference sequence). The CDR3 is CASRSLLLTNEKLFF. For the CDR3, the DNA is TGTGCCAGCAGGAGCCTATTACTAACTAATGAAAAACTGTTTTTT.

The rearrangement uses TRBV30 and TRBJ1-2; D perhaps matches TRBD1 (6 bases). The CDR3 consists of 13 residues. The V and J ends lost 7 bases and 4 bases respectively, with 16 bases between them. Germline CDR1 reads GTSNPN; CDR2 reads SVGIG (reference sequence). The DNA of the CDR3 is TGTGCCTTCAAGGGGGATAGTGGCTATGGCTACACCTTC. Translating gives CAFKGDSGYGYTF.

The rearrangement uses TRBV27 and TRBJ2-7; 10 nucleotides agree with TRBD2. The CDR3 covers 16 residues. V was clipped by 3 bases and J by 4 bases; unmatched bases: 9. Germline-derived CDR1 and CDR2 are MNHEY and SMNVEV (reference sequence). The CDR3 protein is CASSFPASGGYYEQYF. As DNA, the CDR3 is TGTGCCAGCAGTTTCCCCGCTAGCGGGGGTTATTACGAGCAGTACTTC.

This clone appeared a single time. The CDR3 DNA sequence: TGTGCCAGCAGCTTACTTCAGGCTTTCTATGGCTACACCTTC. Protein: CASSLLQAFYGYTF. This chain uses TRBV7-8 with TRBJ1-2; the D is unclear. Trimming took 2 bases from V and 4 from J, leaving 11 bases between them. The CDR3 runs 14 residues. Germline CDR1 is SGHVS and CDR2 is FQNEAQ.

CDR3 region: CASSQPREQYF. Here the CDR3 DNA reads TGTGCCAGCAGCCAGCCCCGCGAGCAGTACTTC. The chain employs TRBV6-2 or TRBV6-3 and TRBJ2-7; D uncertain. In germline, CDR1 is MNHEY, CDR2 SVGEGT. The CDR3 runs 11 residues. With 6 bases removed from V and 6 bases from J, the gap between germline ends came to 9 bases.

The chain employs TRBV10-1 and TRBJ1-1; TRBD1 matches at 8 bases. The germline V gene has CDR1 WNHNN and CDR2 SYGVQD (reference sequence). The CDR3 contains 15 residues. V lost 0 bases to trimming and J lost 8 bases; unmatched junction nucleotides: 8. The CDR3 region has the DNA TGCGCCAGCAGTGAGTCGGCAGGGGGCTTTAACGAAGCTTTCTTT. Residues: CASSESAGGFNEAFF.

This chain uses TRBV11-3 with TRBJ2-5; 8 bases are shared with TRBD2. The CDR3 sequence is 17 residues long. The germline V gene encodes CDR1 SGHNT and CDR2 YENEEA. V trimming: 2 bases; J trimming: 5 bases; junction bases outside the gene matches: 13. The CDR3 bases are TGTGCCAGCAGCTTATCTCTAGCGGGTTACTGGGGGGAGACCCAGTACTTC. Translating it yields CASSLSLAGYWGETQYF. The whole variable domain, filled in from reference TRBV11-3 and TRBJ2-5, reads EAGVVQSPRYKIIEKKQPVAFWCNPISGHNTLYWYLQNLGQGPELLIRYENEEAVDDSQLPKDRFSAERLKGVDSTLKIQPAELGDSAVYLCASSLSLAGYWGETQYFGPGTRLLVL.

This chain links TRBV10-1 with TRBJ2-1; 7 bases are shared with TRBD1. The CDR3 is made up of 16 amino acids. V gave up 2 bases and J gave up 4 bases; unmatched junction bases: 8. Germline CDR1 reads WNHNN; CDR2 reads SYGVQD (reference sequence). The CDR3 protein is CASSEPRQGIYNEQFF. The CDR3 DNA reads TGCGCCAGCAGTGAGCCGCGACAGGGCATTTACAATGAGCAGTTCTTC.

CDR3 in amino acids: CASTDGDSNQPQHF. Here the CDR3 DNA reads TGTGCCAGCACCGACGGGGATAGCAATCAGCCCCAGCATTTT. The rearrangement joins TRBV27 to TRBJ1-5; D remains unclear. Germline V gives CDR1 MNHEY, CDR2 SMNVEV (reference sequence). The CDR3 contains 14 residues. V was shortened by 7 bases and J by 0 bases, with 10 bases between the two germline ends.

The chain employs TRBV6-2 or TRBV6-3 and TRBJ1-5, with D perhaps matching TRBD1 (6 bases). The V gene's germline CDR1 is MNHEY and CDR2 SVGEGT. The CDR3 is 17 residues long. Trimming took 6 bases from V and 0 from J, leaving 18 bases between them. This chain's CDR3 is CASSSKDRPLSNQPQHF. As DNA, the CDR3 is TGTGCCAGCAGCAGCAAAGACAGGCCCCTTAGCAATCAGCCCCAGCATTTT.

The chain combines TRBV6-1 with TRBJ1-1; D is ambiguous. The CDR3 runs 14 residues. V was trimmed by 2 bases and J by 4 bases, leaving 11 bases between them. CDR1 MNHNS and CDR2 SASEGT come from the germline V gene. This CDR3 is CASSERRDRTEAFF. Written as DNA, the CDR3 is TGTGCCAGCAGTGAAAGGAGGGATCGCACTGAAGCTTTCTTT.

This rearrangement joins TRBV7-2 to TRBJ2-7; D is uncertain. Looked up from germline, CDR1 is SGHTA and CDR2 is FQGNSA. V was pared by 2 bases and J by 6 bases, with 8 bases between. There are 12 residues in the CDR3. CDR3 DNA sequence: TGTGCCAGCAGCTTACCTTCCCTCGAGCAGTACTTC. This codes for CASSLPSLEQYF.

This chain connects TRBV27 to TRBJ2-7; 8 bases are a match to TRBD2. In germline, CDR1 is MNHEY, CDR2 SMNVEV (reference sequence). With 7 bases clipped from V and 3 bases from J, the junction kept 5 bases outside the gene matches. CDR3 length: 13 amino acids. The CDR3 loop reads CASTRGGLYEQYF. DNA for the CDR3: TGTGCCAGCACCCGGGGGGGGCTCTACGAGCAGTACTTC.

The chain joins TRBV19 to TRBJ2-1; 8 bases match TRBD1. After removal of 10 bases from V and 4 bases from J, the junction contained 9 bases not matched to a gene. The CDR3 runs to 14 residues. Germline V gives CDR1 LNHDA, CDR2 SQIVND (reference sequence). In DNA form, the CDR3 reads TGTGCCACCGCTGACAGGGGTCGTTACAATGAGCAGTTCTTC. Protein: CATADRGRYNEQFF.

The chain recombines TRBV2 with TRBJ1-1; 7 bases agree with TRBD1. The V gene end was trimmed by 3 bases and the J gene end by 1 base; junction bases not matched to a gene: 2. The CDR3 contains 14 residues. Germline CDR1 SNHLY, CDR2 FYNNEI. The CDR3 region has the DNA TGTGCCAGCAGTGATCCAGGGGGGAACACTGAAGCTTTCTTT. Encoded protein: CASSDPGGNTEAFF.

Only one count was recorded for this clone. The CDR3 region has the DNA TGTGCCAGCAGCGTAGCGGCGGGGGAGACAGATACGCAGTATTTT. Translated, it gives CASSVAAGETDTQYF. The V and J genes are TRBV9 and TRBJ2-3; 7 positions agree with TRBD2. The CDR3 length is 15 residues. CDR1 is SGDLS and CDR2 is YYNGEE in the germline V gene. Trimming at V came to 0 bases and at J to 3 bases, leaving 4 bases not matched to a gene.

The CDR3: CASSLRAGYNEQFF. CDR3 bases: TGCGCCAGCAGCTTGAGAGCGGGATACAATGAGCAGTTCTTC. The chain has TRBV5-1 and TRBJ2-1; 7 nucleotides match TRBD2. The V segment lost 1 base and the J segment 4 bases; nucleotides outside the gene matches: 2. CDR3 length: 14 residues. Germline CDR1 SGHRS, CDR2 YFSETQ.

This clone turned up a few times. The CDR3 protein is CASSTDRSETQYF. The CDR3 bases are TGTGCCAGCAGTACCGACAGGTCAGAGACCCAGTACTTC. The chain recombines TRBV12-3 or TRBV12-4 with TRBJ2-5; TRBD1 might be the D (6 bases). V was shortened by 5 bases and J by 4 bases, with 11 bases between the two germline ends. The CDR3 sequence is 13 residues long.

The CDR3 spells CASSLVGTGRKVNTEAFF. The CDR3 DNA sequence: TGCGCCAGCAGCTTGGTTGGAACAGGGCGGAAGGTGAACACTGAAGCTTTCTTT. The chain joins TRBV5-1 to TRBJ1-1, with TRBD1 as a possible D gene (6 bases). There are 18 residues in the CDR3. From germline, CDR1 is SGHRS and CDR2 YFSETQ. V lost 0 bases, J lost 0 bases, and 18 bases lay in between.

The table lists this clone with a count of one. The chain joins TRBV9 to TRBJ2-1; TRBD2 matches at 12 bases. CDR1 and CDR2 (germline): SGDLS, YYNGEE. The trim removed 2 bases at V and 5 bases at J, leaving 5 bases unmatched. This CDR3 region has 16 residues. This chain's CDR3 is CASSVLTSGGHNEQFF. As DNA, the CDR3 is TGTGCCAGCAGCGTCCTAACTAGCGGGGGGCACAATGAGCAGTTCTTC.

The count of this clone is one. The chain uses TRBV4-1 and TRBJ2-3; a weak D match, TRBD2 (6 bases). The germline V gene encodes CDR1 MGHRA and CDR2 YSYEKL. This CDR3 contains 17 residues. Deletions cut 0 bases from V and 3 bases from J, with 16 bases between. The CDR3 loop reads CASSQDAEAGETDTQYF. CDR3 DNA sequence: TGCGCCAGCAGCCAAGACGCGGAAGCGGGTGAAACAGATACGCAGTATTTT.

This chain links TRBV20-1 with TRBJ1-6; D unresolved. Germline V gene sequence: CDR1 DFQATT, CDR2 SNEGSKA (reference sequence). V lost 3 bases and J 5 bases, leaving 11 bases between the germline ends. The CDR3 loop spans 14 amino acids. The DNA of the CDR3 is TGCAGTGCTAGTGAATCGACAAATAATTCACCCCTCCACTTT. Translated: CSASESTNNSPLHF.

This chain connects TRBV28 to TRBJ2-1, with TRBD2 matching 7 bases. The CDR3 length is 17 residues. J lost 7 bases, V lost 6 bases, and 18 bases had no gene match. Germline loops: CDR1 MDHEN, CDR2 SYDVKM. CDR3 nucleotides: TGTGCCAGCAGGCAGGTCCTTAGCGGGCTCCTGGGGAATGAGCAGTTCTTC. Its protein product is CASRQVLSGLLGNEQFF.

This clone was detected only once. The chain couples TRBV3-1 (or the pseudogene TRBV3-2) to TRBJ2-1, with 12 bases lining up with TRBD2. The length of the CDR3 is 15 residues. Germline V gene data show CDR1 as LGHDT and CDR2 as YNNKEL (reference sequence). V gave up 4 bases and J gave up 9 bases; unmatched junction bases: 7. CDR3 DNA: TGTGCCAGCAGCCTTCTAGCGGGGGGGCCTAGTGAGCAGTTCTTC. This encodes CASSLLAGGPSEQFF.

The chain recombines TRBV6-5 with TRBJ1-5, with 8 bases aligning to TRBD1. Germline V gene lookup returns CDR1 MNHEY and CDR2 SVGAGI. The CDR3 spans 14 residues. The trim removed 6 bases at V and 1 base at J, leaving 2 bases unmatched. CDR3 amino acids: CASRGQVSNQPQHF. DNA for the CDR3: TGTGCCAGCAGGGGACAGGTGAGCAATCAGCCCCAGCATTTT.

This chain uses TRBV28 with TRBJ2-7; a possible D gene is TRBD1 (6 bases). The CDR3 contains 13 residues. Trimming left V 6 bases short and J 6 bases short, with 15 bases between. Germline CDR1 and CDR2: MDHEN and SYDVKM. The CDR3 DNA reads TGTGCCAGCAGATCACAGGGTTGGCGCGAGCAGTACTTC. This gives the protein CASRSQGWREQYF. Full variable domain (outside the CDR3, taken from reference TRBV28 and TRBJ2-7): DVKVTQSSRYLVKRTGEKVFLECVQDMDHENMFWYRQDPGLGLRLIYFSYDVKMKEKGDIPEGYSVSREKKERFSLILESASTNQTSMYLCASRSQGWREQYFGPGTRLTVT.

The J gene is TRBJ2-1, the V gene TRBV3-1 (or the pseudogene TRBV3-2), with TRBD2 matching over 10 bases. The CDR3 runs to 15 residues. Germline V gene lookup returns CDR1 LGHDT and CDR2 YNNKEL (reference sequence). V shed 3 bases, J shed 7 bases, and the junction held 6 bases outside the gene matches. The CDR3 sequence: CASSQGTSAVNEQFF. In DNA form, the CDR3 reads TGTGCCAGCAGCCAGGGGACTAGCGCCGTAAATGAGCAGTTCTTC.

The J gene is TRBJ2-1, the V gene TRBV15, with TRBD2 identical over 7 bases. The V segment lost 0 bases and the J segment 5 bases; nucleotides outside the gene matches: 7. CDR3 length: 16 amino acids. Per germline, CDR1 LNHNV and CDR2 YYDKDF (reference sequence). The CDR3 is CATSRDRSAGHNEQFF. CDR3 nucleotides: TGTGCCACCAGCAGAGATCGATCAGCGGGGCACAATGAGCAGTTCTTC.